This TCR beta chain emerged from a study of chemoradiotherapy in HPV16-positive cancers. Measured with immunoSEQ multiplex PCR; TCRdb has only the in-frame clones, and not every one. The data hold thousands of clones, with over 75% observed a single time. Study results and limitations: Candidate HPV-specific clones and E7-related TCR motifs grew in tumor during treatment.

Over chemoradiotherapy, repertoires were sampled more than once. Notes on this clone: Antigen: not known.

The sequences come from tumor tissue, collected from a patient who underwent chemoradiotherapy. This receptor was identified in a human donor with HPV-associated anogenital cancer.

DNA for the CDR3: TGTGCCACCAGTAAGGGGGCCTACGAGCAGTACTTC. Protein: CATSKGAYEQYF. V usage is TRBV7-9 and J usage is TRBJ2-7; TRBD1 is a possible D gene (6 bases). CDR1 is SEHNR and CDR2 is FQNEAQ in the germline V gene (reference sequence). The CDR3 has 12 amino acids. V was pared by 10 bases and J by 2 bases, with 12 bases between.